Sequencing of this T cell receptor (beta chain) was carried out in a study of T cell responses to AZD1222 COVID-19 vaccine. General observations from the study: White British people made up most donors, females outnumbered males, and clonal diversity was possibly underestimated. Compared with day 0, the breadth and depth of the Spike-specific TCR repertoire rose significantly after two doses of AZD1222. A reported finding is that nearly half of spike-specific TCRs target unmutated variant regions.

This clone was recorded once. Its target is unknown. CDR3 size: 17 residues. Germline V lookup: CDR1 SNHLY, CDR2 FYNNEI. The junction had 14 bases not matched to a gene; V was cut back by 6 bases and J by 7 bases. Clones were sequenced by immunoSEQ multiplex PCR, and TCRdb holds only the in-frame ones, with some missing. Found here are approximately 170,000 clones, around 90% of them singletons; the top ten hold less than 5.5%. This receptor was identified in an adult in good health. This specimen consisted of peripheral blood, obtained on day 0 of AZD1222 vaccination. This chain uses TRBV2 with TRBJ2-7; 14 nucleotides match TRBD2. CDR3 residues: CASSETSGRGLRGEQYF. CDR3 bases: TGTGCCAGCAGCGAGACTAGCGGGAGGGGCCTGAGGGGAGAGCAGTACTTC. Supplemented by reference TRBV2 and TRBJ2-7, the full variable domain reads EPEVTQTPSHQVTQMGQEVILRCVPISNHLYFYWYRQILGQKVEFLVSFYNNEISEKSEIFDDQFSVERPDGSNFTLKIRSTKLEDSAMYFCASSETSGRGLRGEQYFGPGTRLTVT.